This passage covers 13 T cell receptor beta chains from one sample sequenced in a study of neoadjuvant anti-PD-1 for oral cavity cancer (dated by TCRdb to about 2021). The receptor library was made with the immunoSEQ multiplex PCR assay. TCRdb mirrors the immuneACCESS table, restricted to in-frame sequences. Some clones are absent from its copies; in checked studies, under half trace to an unresolved V gene, and the reason for the others is unknown. Counted in this sample were roughly 16,000 clones; about 69% of them appeared once. The ten largest clones add up to 2.5% to 3.5% of the sample. The time point label here, explained by the study, means: before neoadjuvant nivolumab. Sequencing used PBMCs, obtained before nivolumab (anti-PD-1) treatment. The receptors here all came from a person aged 35-79 years with oral cavity squamous cell carcinoma.

The V and J genes are TRBV4-1 and TRBJ1-4; 7 nucleotides align to TRBD1. The trim removed 0 bases at V and 0 bases at J, leaving 4 bases unmatched. Germline-derived CDR1 and CDR2 are MGHRA and YSYEKL. This CDR3 region has 17 residues. CDR3 nucleotides: TGCGCCAGCAGCCAAGAGAAGGGGACAGCAACTAATGAAAAACTGTTTTTT. It specifies CASSQEKGTATNEKLFF.

In this sample, this clone turned up once. This rearrangement joins TRBV10-3 to TRBJ2-1; 11 nucleotides line up with TRBD2. V shed 7 bases, J shed 5 bases, and the junction held 4 bases outside the gene matches. CDR1 is ENHRY, CDR2 SYGVKD, per germline. This CDR3 contains 14 residues. CDR3 in DNA: TGTGCCATCAAGAAGGGACTAGCGGACAATGAGCAGTTCTTC. This translates into CAIKKGLADNEQFF.

This clone was recorded a few times. This chain connects TRBV7-2 to TRBJ2-7; 7 bases are shared with TRBD2. The germline V gene encodes CDR1 SGHTA and CDR2 FQGNSA. V was pared by 4 bases and J by 0 bases, with 3 bases of the junction left unmatched. The CDR3 contains 14 residues. CDR3 sequence (DNA): TGTGCCAGCAGCTCGCGGGAGCTCTCCTACGAGCAGTACTTC. Its protein is CASSSRELSYEQYF. Based on the CDR3 plus reference TRBV7-2 and TRBJ2-7, the full variable domain is GAGVSQSPSNKVTEKGKDVELRCDPISGHTALYWYRQSLGQGLEFLIYFQGNSAPDKSGLPSDRFSAERTGGSVSTLTIQRTQQEDSAVYLCASSSRELSYEQYFGPGTRLTVT.

This clone was detected a few times. The chain is built from TRBV6-1 and TRBJ2-5, with TRBD1 matching over 10 bases. This CDR3 is 17 amino acids long. V lost 4 bases and J lost 5; bases outside the gene matches: 13. Germline assignment: CDR1 MNHNS and CDR2 SASEGT. CDR3 protein: CASSARRGTGAFETQYF. In nucleotides, the CDR3 is TGTGCCAGCAGTGCCCGAAGGGGGACAGGGGCCTTTGAGACCCAGTACTTC.

This clone has just a few counts. The chain joins TRBV27 to TRBJ1-5; D is unresolved. Germline CDR1 and CDR2: MNHEY and SMNVEV (reference sequence). The CDR3 has 14 amino acids. V lost 7 bases and J lost 4, with 14 bases in between. CDR3 coding DNA: TGTGCCAGCACCGCATCTATCAGGAATCAGCCCCAGCATTTT. Amino acids: CASTASIRNQPQHF.

This rearrangement joins TRBV7-9 to TRBJ2-7, with TRBD2 matching over 7 bases. This CDR3 comprises 14 residues. V was pared by 7 bases and J by 2 bases, with 8 bases of the junction left unmatched. CDR1 and CDR2 from the germline V gene are SEHNR and FQNEAQ (reference sequence). In DNA, the CDR3 is TGTGCCAGCACCCCGGGAGCGGGAACCTACGAGCAGTACTTC. This translates into CASTPGAGTYEQYF.

The rearrangement joins TRBV5-1 to TRBJ2-3; 10 bases are a match to TRBD2. Germline trimming cut 0 bases from V and 6 bases from J; bases unmatched to any gene: 7. The CDR3 spans 16 residues. Germline V gene data show CDR1 as SGHRS and CDR2 as YFSETQ. The CDR3 region has the DNA TGCGCCAGCAGCTTGGTTCTAGCGGGAGAATCGGATACGCAGTATTTT. Translated, it gives CASSLVLAGESDTQYF.

This chain links TRBV10-2 with TRBJ2-7; D is perhaps TRBD2 (5 bases). V was cut by 6 bases and J by 4 bases, with 10 bases left in between. In germline, CDR1 is WSHSY, CDR2 SAAADI. The CDR3 is made up of 12 amino acids. The CDR3 coding sequence is TGCGCCAGCAGAAAACTAGGTTACGAGCAGTACTTC. It is translated as CASRKLGYEQYF.

The gene calls are TRBV6-6 and TRBJ2-1, with TRBD2 identical over 9 bases. In germline, CDR1 is MNHNY, CDR2 SVGAGI (reference sequence). The CDR3 covers 15 residues. V trimming: 2 bases; J trimming: 3 bases; junction bases outside the gene matches: 2. Here the CDR3 reads CASSYVAGDYNEQFF. The CDR3 DNA is TGTGCCAGCAGTTACGTAGCGGGAGACTACAATGAGCAGTTCTTC.

This rearrangement joins TRBV11-2 to TRBJ1-2; D remains ambiguous. This CDR3 region has 12 residues. Germline values: CDR1 SGHAT, CDR2 FQNNGV. V was clipped by 6 bases and J by 6 bases, with 11 bases between them. CDR3 in DNA: TGTGCCAGCAGTAAGGAGGGAGATGGCTACACCTTC. Protein sequence: CASSKEGDGYTF.

The chain combines TRBV11-2 with TRBJ2-2, with 10 nucleotides matching TRBD2. The CDR3 loop spans 16 amino acids. J lost 7 bases, V lost 3 bases, and 8 bases had no gene match. Germline V gene data show CDR1 as SGHAT and CDR2 as FQNNGV. CDR3 loop: CASSFGLAGVVGELFF. The CDR3 nucleotides read TGTGCCAGCAGCTTCGGCCTAGCGGGAGTCGTCGGGGAGCTGTTTTTT.

This chain links TRBV10-3 with TRBJ1-1, with D maybe TRBD1 (6 bases). V was trimmed by 1 base and J by 7 bases, leaving 13 bases between them. Germline-derived CDR1 and CDR2 are ENHRY and SYGVKD. The CDR3 consists of 14 residues. The CDR3 DNA reads TGTGCCATCAGTGAGTTGACAGGAAGTGATGAAGCTTTCTTT. It codes for CAISELTGSDEAFF.

The chain is built from TRBV15 and TRBJ2-7; 12 nucleotides line up with TRBD2. CDR1 is LNHNV, CDR2 YYDKDF, per germline (reference sequence). This CDR3 has 15 residues. V was pared by 3 bases and J by 2 bases, with 2 bases of the junction left unmatched. Here the CDR3 reads CATSSGLAGPYEQYF. For the CDR3, the DNA is TGTGCCACCAGCAGTGGACTAGCGGGACCCTACGAGCAGTACTTC.